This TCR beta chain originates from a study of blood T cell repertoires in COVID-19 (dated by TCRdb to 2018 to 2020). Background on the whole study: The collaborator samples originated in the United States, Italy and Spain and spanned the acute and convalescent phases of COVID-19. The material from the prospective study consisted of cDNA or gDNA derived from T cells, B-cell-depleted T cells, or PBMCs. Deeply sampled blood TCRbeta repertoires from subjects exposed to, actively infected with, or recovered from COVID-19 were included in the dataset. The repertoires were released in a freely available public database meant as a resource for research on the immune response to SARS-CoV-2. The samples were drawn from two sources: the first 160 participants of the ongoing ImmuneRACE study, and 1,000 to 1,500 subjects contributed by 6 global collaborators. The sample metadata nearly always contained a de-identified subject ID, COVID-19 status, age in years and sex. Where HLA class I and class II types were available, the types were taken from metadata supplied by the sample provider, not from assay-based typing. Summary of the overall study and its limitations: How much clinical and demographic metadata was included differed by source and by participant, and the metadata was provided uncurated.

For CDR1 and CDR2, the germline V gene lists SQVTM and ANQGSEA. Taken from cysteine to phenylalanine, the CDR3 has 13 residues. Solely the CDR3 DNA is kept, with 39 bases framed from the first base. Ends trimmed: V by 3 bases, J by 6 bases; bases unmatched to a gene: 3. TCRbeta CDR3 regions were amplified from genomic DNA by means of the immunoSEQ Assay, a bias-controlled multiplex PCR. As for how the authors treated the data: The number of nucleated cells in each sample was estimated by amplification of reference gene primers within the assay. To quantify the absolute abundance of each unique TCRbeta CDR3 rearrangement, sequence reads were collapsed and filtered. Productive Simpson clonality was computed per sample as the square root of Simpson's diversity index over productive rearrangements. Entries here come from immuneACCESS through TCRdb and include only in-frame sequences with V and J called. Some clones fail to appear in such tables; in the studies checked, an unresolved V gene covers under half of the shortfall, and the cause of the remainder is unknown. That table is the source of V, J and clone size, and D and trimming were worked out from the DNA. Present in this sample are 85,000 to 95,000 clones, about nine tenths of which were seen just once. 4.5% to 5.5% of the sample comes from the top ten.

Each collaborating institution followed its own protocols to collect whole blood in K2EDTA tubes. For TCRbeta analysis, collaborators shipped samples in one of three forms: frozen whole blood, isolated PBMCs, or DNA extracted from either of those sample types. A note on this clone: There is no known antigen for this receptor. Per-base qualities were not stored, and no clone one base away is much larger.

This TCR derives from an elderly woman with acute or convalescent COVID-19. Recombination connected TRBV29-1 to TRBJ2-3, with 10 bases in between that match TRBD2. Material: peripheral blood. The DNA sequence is TGCAGCGTTGACGGGACTAGCGCGGATACGCAGTATTTT. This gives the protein CSVDGTSADTQYF.